This entry describes one T cell receptor beta chain. This specimen comes from a study of OX40 agonist ivuxolimab in advanced cancers. Sequencing used immunoSEQ multiplex PCR; TCRdb keeps in-frame clones, though not all of them. The table includes about 19,000 clones, around nine tenths detected once. The junction had 3 bases not matched to a gene; V was cut back by 7 bases and J by 3 bases. Germline V lookup: CDR1 LNHDA, CDR2 SQIVND (reference sequence). CDR3 length equals 13 residues. This clonotype originated in an adult with an advanced solid tumor such as melanoma, head and neck, liver or kidney cancer. The chain joins TRBV19 to TRBJ2-1, with TRBD2 identical over 7 bases. The starting material was CD4+ or CD8+ T cells sorted from blood, obtained in a trial of the OX40 agonist ivuxolimab. The CDR3: CASTGGVYNEQFF. CDR3 DNA sequence: TGTGCCAGTACGGGAGGTGTCTACAATGAGCAGTTCTTC.